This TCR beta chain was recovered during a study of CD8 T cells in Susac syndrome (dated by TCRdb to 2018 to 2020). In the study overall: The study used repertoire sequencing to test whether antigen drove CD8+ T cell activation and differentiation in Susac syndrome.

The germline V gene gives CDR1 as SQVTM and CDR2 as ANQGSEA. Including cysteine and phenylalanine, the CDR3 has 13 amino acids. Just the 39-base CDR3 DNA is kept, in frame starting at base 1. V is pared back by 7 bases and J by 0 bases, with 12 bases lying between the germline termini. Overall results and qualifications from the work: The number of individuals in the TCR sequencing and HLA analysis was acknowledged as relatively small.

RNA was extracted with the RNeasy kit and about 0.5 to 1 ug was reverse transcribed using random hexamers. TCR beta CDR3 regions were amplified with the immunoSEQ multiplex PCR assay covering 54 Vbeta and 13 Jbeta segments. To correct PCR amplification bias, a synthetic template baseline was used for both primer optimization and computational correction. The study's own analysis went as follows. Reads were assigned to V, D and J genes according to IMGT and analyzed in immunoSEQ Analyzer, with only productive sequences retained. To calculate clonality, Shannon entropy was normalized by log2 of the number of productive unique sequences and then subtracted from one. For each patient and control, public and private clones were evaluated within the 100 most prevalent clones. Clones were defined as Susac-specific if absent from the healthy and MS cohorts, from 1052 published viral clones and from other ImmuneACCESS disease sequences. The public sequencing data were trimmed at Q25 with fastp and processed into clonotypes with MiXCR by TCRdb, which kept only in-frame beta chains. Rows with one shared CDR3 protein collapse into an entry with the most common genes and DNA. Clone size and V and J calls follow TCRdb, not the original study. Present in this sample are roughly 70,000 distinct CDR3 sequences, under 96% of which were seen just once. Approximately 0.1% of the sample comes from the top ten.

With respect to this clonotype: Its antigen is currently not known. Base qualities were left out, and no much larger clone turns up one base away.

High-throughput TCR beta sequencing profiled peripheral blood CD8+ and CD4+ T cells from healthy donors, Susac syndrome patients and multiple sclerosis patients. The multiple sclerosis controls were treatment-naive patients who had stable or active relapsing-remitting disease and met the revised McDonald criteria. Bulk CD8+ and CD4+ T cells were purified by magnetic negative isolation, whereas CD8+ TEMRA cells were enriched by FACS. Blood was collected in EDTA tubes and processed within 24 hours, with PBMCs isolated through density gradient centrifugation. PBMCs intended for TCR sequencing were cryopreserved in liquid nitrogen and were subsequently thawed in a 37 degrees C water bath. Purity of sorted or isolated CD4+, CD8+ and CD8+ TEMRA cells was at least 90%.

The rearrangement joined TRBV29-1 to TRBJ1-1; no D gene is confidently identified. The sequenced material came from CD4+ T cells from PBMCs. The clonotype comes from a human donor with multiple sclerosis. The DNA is TGCAGCGCGTCGGAAGGGTTGAACACTGAAGCTTTCTTT. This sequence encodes CSASEGLNTEAFF.